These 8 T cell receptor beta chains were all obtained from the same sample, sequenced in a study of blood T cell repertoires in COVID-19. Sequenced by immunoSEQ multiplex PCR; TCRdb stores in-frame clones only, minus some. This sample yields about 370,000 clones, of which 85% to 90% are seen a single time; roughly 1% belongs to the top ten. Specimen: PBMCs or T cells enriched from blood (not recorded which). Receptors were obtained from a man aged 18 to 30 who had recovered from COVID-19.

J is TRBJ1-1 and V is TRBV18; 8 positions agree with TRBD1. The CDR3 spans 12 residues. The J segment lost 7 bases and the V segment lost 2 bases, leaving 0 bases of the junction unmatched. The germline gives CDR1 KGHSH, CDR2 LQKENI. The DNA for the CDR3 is TGTGCCAGCTCACCAGACAGGGGTGAAGCTTTCTTT. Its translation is CASSPDRGEAFF.

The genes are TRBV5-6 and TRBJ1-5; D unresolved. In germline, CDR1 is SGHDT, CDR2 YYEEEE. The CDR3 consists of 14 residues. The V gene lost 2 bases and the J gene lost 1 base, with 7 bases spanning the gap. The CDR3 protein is CASSFLQSNQPQHF. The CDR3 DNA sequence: TGTGCCAGCAGCTTTCTACAGAGCAATCAGCCCCAGCATTTT. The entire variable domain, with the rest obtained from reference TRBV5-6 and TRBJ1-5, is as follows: DAGVTQSPTHLIKTRGQQVTLRCSPKSGHDTVSWYQQALGQGPQFIFQYYEEEERQRGNFPDRFSGHQFPNYSSELNVNALLLGDSALYLCASSFLQSNQPQHFGDGTRLSIL.

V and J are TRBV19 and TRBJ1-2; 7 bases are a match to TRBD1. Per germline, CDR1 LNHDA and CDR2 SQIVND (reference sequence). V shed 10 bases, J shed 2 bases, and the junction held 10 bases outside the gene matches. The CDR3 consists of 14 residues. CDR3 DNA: TGTGCCACCACACCTACAGGGGACAACTATGGCTACACCTTC. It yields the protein CATTPTGDNYGYTF. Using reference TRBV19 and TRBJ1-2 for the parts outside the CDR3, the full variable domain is DGGITQSPKYLFRKEGQNVTLSCEQNLNHDAMYWYRQDPGQGLRLIYYSQIVNDFQKGDIAEGYSVSREKKESFPLTVTSAQKNPTAFYLCATTPTGDNYGYTFGSGTRLTVV.

As DNA, the CDR3 is TGTGCCAGCAGCGGGACTAGCGGGGGTCCCAGCTCCTACAATGAGCAGTTCTTC. It encodes CASSGTSGGPSSYNEQFF. The V gene is TRBV25-1, the J gene TRBJ2-1, with TRBD2 matching over 14 bases. Germline assignment: CDR1 MGHDK and CDR2 SYGVNS. CDR3 size: 18 residues. V was clipped by 6 bases and J by 0 bases; unmatched bases: 7.

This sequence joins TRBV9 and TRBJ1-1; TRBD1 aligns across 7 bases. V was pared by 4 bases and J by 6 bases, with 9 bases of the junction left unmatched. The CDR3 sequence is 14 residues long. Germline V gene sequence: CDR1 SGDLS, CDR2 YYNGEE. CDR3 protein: CASSKSTGLAEAFF. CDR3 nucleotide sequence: TGTGCCAGCAGCAAATCGACAGGGTTGGCTGAAGCTTTCTTT.

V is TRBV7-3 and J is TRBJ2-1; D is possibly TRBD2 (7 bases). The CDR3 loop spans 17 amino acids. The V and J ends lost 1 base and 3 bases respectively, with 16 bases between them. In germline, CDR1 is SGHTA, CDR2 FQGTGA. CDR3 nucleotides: TGTGCCAGCAGCTTAAACGGGGGGCTCTACCTCTACAATGAGCAGTTCTTC. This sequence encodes CASSLNGGLYLYNEQFF.

The CDR3 region is CASSGTGVNTGELFF. The DNA for the CDR3 is TGTGCCAGCAGTGGAACGGGGGTGAACACCGGGGAGCTGTTTTTT. V usage is TRBV2 and J usage is TRBJ2-2; tentative D call: TRBD2 (6 bases). The V gene lost 4 bases and the J gene lost 1 base, with 10 bases spanning the gap. CDR1 is SNHLY, CDR2 FYNNEI, per germline. CDR3 length: 15 amino acids. The whole variable domain, filled in from reference TRBV2 and TRBJ2-2, reads EPEVTQTPSHQVTQMGQEVILRCVPISNHLYFYWYRQILGQKVEFLVSFYNNEISEKSEIFDDQFSVERPDGSNFTLKIRSTKLEDSAMYFCASSGTGVNTGELFFGEGSRLTVL.

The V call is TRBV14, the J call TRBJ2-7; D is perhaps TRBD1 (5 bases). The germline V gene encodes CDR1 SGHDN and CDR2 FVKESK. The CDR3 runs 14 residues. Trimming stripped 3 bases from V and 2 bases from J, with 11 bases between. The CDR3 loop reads CASSQGQGAYEQYF. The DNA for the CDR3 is TGTGCCAGCAGCCAGGGGCAGGGTGCCTACGAGCAGTACTTC.